This T cell receptor (beta chain) was sequenced during a study of post-analysis software for immune sequencing data. The wider study: Patients had relapsing-remitting, secondary progressive or progressive-relapsing multiple sclerosis; some lacked subtype.

The study, taken as a whole, reports: The normalized Chao1 diversity of multiple sclerosis patients was significantly lower than that of controls. The five TRBV segments detected at higher frequency in patients than in controls included TRBV5-6, TRBV5-1 and TRBV20-1. The F measure placed samples prepared in the same batch into strongly shared clusters.

The V and J ends lost 1 base and 4 bases respectively, with 14 bases between them. The CDR3 runs to 16 residues. Germline assignment: CDR1 SGHTA and CDR2 FQGNSA. Unique molecular identifiers were built into the TCR beta cDNA libraries. The yield from roughly 1 to 10 million T cells was about 500,000 cDNA molecules in total. TCRdb re-analysed the PCR reads in MiXCR, keeping a single row per CDR3 protein. The data contain around 500,000 distinct CDR3 sequences, around 34% of them seen just once; the ten biggest clones take up 4.5% to 7.5%. For this clonotype: The antigen is unknown.

This clonotype originated in a girl aged 2 to 17 with multiple sclerosis. This chain links TRBV7-2 with TRBJ2-1; no firm D call. The sequenced sample was blood. In DNA, the CDR3 is TGTGCCAGCAGCTTAGACCCAGGATACTCATACAATGAGCAGTTCTTC. Protein product: CASSLDPGYSYNEQFF. The full variable domain, rest sourced from reference TRBV7-2 and TRBJ2-1, is GAGVSQSPSNKVTEKGKDVELRCDPISGHTALYWYRQSLGQGLEFLIYFQGNSAPDKSGLPSDRFSAERTGGSVSTLTIQRTQQEDSAVYLCASSLDPGYSYNEQFFGPGTRLTVL.